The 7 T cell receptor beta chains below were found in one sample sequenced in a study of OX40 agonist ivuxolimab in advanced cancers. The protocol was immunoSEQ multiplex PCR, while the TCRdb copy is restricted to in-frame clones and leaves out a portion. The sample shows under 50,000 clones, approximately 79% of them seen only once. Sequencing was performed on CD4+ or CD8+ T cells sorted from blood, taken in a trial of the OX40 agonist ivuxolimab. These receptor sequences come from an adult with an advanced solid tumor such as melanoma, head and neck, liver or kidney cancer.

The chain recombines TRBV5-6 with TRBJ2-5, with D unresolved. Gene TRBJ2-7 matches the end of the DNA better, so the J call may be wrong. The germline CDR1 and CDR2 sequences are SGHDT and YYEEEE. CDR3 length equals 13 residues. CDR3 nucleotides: TGTGCCAGCAGCTTGGCCTCGACGGACGAGCAGTACTTC. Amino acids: CASSLASTDEQYF.

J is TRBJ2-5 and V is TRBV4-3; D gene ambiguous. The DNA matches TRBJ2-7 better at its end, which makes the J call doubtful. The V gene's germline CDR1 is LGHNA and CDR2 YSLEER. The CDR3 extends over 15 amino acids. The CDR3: CASSQDPGPTYEQYF. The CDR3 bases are TGCGCCAGCAGCCAGGATCCGGGCCCAACCTACGAGCAGTACTTC.

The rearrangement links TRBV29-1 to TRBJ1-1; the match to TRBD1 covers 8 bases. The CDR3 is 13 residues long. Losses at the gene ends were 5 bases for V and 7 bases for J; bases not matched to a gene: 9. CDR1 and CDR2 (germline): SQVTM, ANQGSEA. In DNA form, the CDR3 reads TGCAGCGTTCAACAGGGGGGTAGCGGTGAAGCTTTCTTT. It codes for CSVQQGGSGEAFF.

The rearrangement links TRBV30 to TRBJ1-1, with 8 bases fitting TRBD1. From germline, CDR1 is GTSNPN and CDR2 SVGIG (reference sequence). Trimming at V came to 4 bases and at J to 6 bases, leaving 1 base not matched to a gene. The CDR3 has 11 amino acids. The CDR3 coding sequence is TGTGCCTGGAAGGACAGGGCTGAAGCTTTCTTT. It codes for CAWKDRAEAFF.

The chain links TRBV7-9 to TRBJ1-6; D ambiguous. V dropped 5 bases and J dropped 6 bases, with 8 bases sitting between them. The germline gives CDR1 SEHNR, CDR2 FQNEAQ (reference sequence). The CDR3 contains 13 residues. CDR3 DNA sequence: TGTGCCAGCAGCCGGGGTTTTAATTCACCCCTCCACTTT. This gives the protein CASSRGFNSPLHF.

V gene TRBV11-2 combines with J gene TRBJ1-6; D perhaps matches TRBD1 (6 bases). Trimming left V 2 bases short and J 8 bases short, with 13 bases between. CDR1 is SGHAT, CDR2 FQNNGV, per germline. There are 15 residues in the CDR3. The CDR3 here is CASSLLQGSYSPLHF. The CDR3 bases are TGTGCCAGCAGCTTATTGCAGGGGTCTTATTCACCCCTCCACTTT.

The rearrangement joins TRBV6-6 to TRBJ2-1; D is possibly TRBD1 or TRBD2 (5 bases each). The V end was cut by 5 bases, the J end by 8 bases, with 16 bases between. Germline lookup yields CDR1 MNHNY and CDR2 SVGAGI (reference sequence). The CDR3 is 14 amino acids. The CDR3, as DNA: TGTGCCAGCAGTCCCCTCGCAGGGAGCTATGAGCAGTTCTTC. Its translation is CASSPLAGSYEQFF.